This is a list of T cell receptor beta chains from one sample in a study of CD8 T cells in ankylosing spondylitis. TCRdb itself ran the 5' RACE reads through MiXCR, one entry per CDR3 protein. Here the sample spans over 450,000 distinct CDR3 sequences, about 13% being singletons. Sequencing was done on a sample of blood, either unsorted or a sorted T cell fraction (not recorded which). The receptors here all came from a male donor with ankylosing spondylitis. Both conserved end residues are part of each CDR3. A D gene is named only where the DNA matches it firmly. The listing skips clone size in some rows; elsewhere it reads once, few, many or a size class.

J	D	V	size	CDR3	DNA
TRBJ2-3	TRBD2	TRBV10-3	many	CAITVAGLGTDTQYF	TGTGCCATCACCGTAGCGGGACTGGGCACAGATACGCAGTATTTT
TRBJ2-7	NA	TRBV11-2	NA	CASSLDPPAVLRNYEQYF	TGTGCCAGCAGCTTAGATCCCCCAGCGGTCCTTCGGAACTACGAGCAGTACTTC
TRBJ2-1	NA	TRBV4-2	NA	CASSQEMVGSEQFF	TGTGCCAGCAGCCAAGAAATGGTGGGAAGTGAGCAGTTCTTC
TRBJ1-5	NA	TRBV27	NA	CASSSGVWQPQHF	TGTGCCAGCAGTTCCGGGGTCTGGCAGCCCCAGCATTTT
TRBJ2-7	TRBD2	TRBV7-9	many	CASRSGGGVYEQYF	TGTGCCAGCAGATCCGGGGGGGGAGTATACGAGCAGTACTTC
TRBJ1-2	NA	TRBV20-1	NA	CSARDITGAGYTF	TGCAGTGCTAGAGATATCACGGGAGCTGGCTACACCTTC
TRBJ1-2	NA	TRBV27	few	CASSPHELVLGYTF	TGTGCCAGCAGTCCTCACGAGCTAGTGCTTGGCTACACCTTC
TRBJ1-1	NA	TRBV20-1	NA	CSARPNGVLNTEAFF	TGCAGTGCTAGACCTAACGGGGTTTTGAACACTGAAGCTTTCTTT
TRBJ2-2	NA	TRBV7-9	NA	CASSLAARVGELFF	TGTGCCAGCAGCTTAGCCGCGAGGGTCGGGGAGCTGTTTTTT
TRBJ2-5	NA	TRBV11-3	few	CASSFTGSETQYF	TGTGCCAGCAGCTTTACCGGGAGCGAGACCCAGTACTTC
TRBJ1-2	NA	TRBV11-2	NA	CASTLRFNYGYTF	TGTGCCAGCACCCTGCGCTTTAACTATGGCTACACCTTC
TRBJ2-3	NA	TRBV7-2	few	CASSLNRDADTQYF	TGTGCCAGCAGCTTAAATCGGGACGCAGATACGCAGTATTTT
TRBJ2-1	TRBD2	TRBV29-1	many	CSALRGLAGDEQFF	TGCAGCGCCCTTAGGGGACTAGCGGGAGATGAGCAGTTCTTC
TRBJ2-5	TRBD2	TRBV15	NA	CATSRLSELANQETQYF	TGTGCCACCAGCAGGCTCAGCGAACTAGCGAACCAAGAGACCCAGTACTTC
TRBJ2-7	TRBD2	TRBV28	few	CASSLWGGSSNEQYF	TGTGCCAGCAGTTTATGGGGCGGGAGTTCGAACGAGCAGTACTTC
TRBJ2-3	TRBD2	TRBV7-2	few	CASSPRLAGVVDTQYF	TGTGCCAGCAGCCCCCGTCTAGCGGGAGTTGTAGATACGCAGTATTTT
TRBJ2-1	NA	TRBV5-5	few	CASSLGLVNEQFF	TGTGCCAGCAGCTTGGGGCTAGTTAATGAGCAGTTCTTC
TRBJ2-1	NA	TRBV11-2	NA	CASSDSWYEQFF	TGTGCCAGCAGCGATTCTTGGTATGAGCAGTTCTTC